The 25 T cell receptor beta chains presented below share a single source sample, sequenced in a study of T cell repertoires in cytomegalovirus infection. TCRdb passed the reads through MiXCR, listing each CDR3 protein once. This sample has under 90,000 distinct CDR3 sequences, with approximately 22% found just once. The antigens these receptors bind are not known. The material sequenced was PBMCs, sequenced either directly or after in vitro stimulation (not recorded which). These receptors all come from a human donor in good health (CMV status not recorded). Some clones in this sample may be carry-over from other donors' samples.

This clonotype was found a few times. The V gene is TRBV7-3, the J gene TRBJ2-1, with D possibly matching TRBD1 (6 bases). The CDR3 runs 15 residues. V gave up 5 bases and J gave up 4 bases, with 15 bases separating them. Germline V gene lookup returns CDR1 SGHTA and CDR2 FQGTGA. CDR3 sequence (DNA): TGTGCCAGCAGCCCCTCCTCAGGGGAATACAATGAGCAGTTCTTC. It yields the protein CASSPSSGEYNEQFF.

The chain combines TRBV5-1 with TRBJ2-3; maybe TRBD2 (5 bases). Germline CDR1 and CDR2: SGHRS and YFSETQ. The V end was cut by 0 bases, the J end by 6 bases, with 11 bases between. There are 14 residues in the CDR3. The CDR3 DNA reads TGCGCCAGCAGCTTGGTAAAGGGCGGGGATACGCAGTATTTT. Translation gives CASSLVKGGDTQYF.

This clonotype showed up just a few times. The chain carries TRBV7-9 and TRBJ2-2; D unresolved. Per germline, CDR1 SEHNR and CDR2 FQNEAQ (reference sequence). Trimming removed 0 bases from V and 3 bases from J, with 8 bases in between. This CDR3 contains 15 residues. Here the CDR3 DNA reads TGTGCCAGCAGCTTAGCCCTGGGGTACACCGGGGAGCTGTTTTTT. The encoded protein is CASSLALGYTGELFF.

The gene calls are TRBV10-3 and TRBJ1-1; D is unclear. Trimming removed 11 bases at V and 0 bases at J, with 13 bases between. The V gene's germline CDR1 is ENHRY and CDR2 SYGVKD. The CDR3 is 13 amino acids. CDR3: CAHQDGVNTEAFF. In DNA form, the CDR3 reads TGTGCCCATCAAGACGGAGTGAACACTGAAGCTTTCTTT.

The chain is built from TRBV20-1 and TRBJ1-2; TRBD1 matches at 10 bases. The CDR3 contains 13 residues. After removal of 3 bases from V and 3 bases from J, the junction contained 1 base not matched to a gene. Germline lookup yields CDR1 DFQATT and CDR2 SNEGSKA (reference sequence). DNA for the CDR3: TGCAGTGCTAGGACAGGGGGCGACTATGGCTACACCTTC. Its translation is CSARTGGDYGYTF.

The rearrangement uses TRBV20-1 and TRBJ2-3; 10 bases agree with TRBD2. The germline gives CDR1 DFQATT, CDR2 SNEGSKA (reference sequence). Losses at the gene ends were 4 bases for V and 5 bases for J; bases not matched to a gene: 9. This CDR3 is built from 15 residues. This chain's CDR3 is CSATPSGRARDTQYF. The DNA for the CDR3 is TGCAGTGCTACCCCCAGCGGGAGGGCCAGAGATACGCAGTATTTT.

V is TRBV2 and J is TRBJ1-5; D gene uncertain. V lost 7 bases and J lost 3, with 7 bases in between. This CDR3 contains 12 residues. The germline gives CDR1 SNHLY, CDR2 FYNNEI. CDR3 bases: TGTGCCAGCAATAAGGACAATCAGCCCCAGCATTTT. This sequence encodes CASNKDNQPQHF.

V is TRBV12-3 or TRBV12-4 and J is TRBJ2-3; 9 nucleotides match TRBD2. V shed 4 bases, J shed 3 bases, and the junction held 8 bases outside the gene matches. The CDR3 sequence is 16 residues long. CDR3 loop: CASSYSLAGQTDTQYF. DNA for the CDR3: TGTGCCAGCAGTTATTCCCTAGCGGGACAAACAGATACGCAGTATTTT.

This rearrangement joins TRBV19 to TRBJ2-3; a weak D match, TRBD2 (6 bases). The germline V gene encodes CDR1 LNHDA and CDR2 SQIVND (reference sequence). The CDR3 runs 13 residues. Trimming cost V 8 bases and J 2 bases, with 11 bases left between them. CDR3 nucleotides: TGTGCCAGTTCCCCGGGAGCCACAGATACGCAGTATTTT. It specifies CASSPGATDTQYF.

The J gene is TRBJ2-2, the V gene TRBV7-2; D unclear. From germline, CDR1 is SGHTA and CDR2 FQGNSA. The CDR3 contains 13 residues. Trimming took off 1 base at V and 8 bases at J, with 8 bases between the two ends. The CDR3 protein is CASSLDRVGELFF. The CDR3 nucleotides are TGTGCCAGCAGCTTAGATCGGGTAGGGGAGCTGTTTTTT.

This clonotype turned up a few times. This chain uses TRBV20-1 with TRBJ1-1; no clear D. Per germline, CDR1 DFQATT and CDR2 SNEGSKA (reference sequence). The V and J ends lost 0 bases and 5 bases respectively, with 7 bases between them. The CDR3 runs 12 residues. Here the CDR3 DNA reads TGCAGTGCTAGAGATATTAGGACTGAAGCTTTCTTT. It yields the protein CSARDIRTEAFF.

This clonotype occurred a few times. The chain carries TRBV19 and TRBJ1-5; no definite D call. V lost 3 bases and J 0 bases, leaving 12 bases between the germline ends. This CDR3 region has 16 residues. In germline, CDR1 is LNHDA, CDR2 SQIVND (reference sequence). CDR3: CASSIGFGNSNQPQHF. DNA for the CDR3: TGTGCCAGTAGTATCGGTTTCGGGAATAGCAATCAGCCCCAGCATTTT.

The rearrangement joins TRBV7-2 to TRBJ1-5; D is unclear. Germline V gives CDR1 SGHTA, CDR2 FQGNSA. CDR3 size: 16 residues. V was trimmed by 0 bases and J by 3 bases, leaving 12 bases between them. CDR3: CASSLASYTNNQPQHF. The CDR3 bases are TGTGCCAGCAGCTTAGCGTCGTACACAAACAATCAGCCCCAGCATTTT. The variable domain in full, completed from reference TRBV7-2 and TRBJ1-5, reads GAGVSQSPSNKVTEKGKDVELRCDPISGHTALYWYRQSLGQGLEFLIYFQGNSAPDKSGLPSDRFSAERTGGSVSTLTIQRTQQEDSAVYLCASSLASYTNNQPQHFGDGTRLSIL.

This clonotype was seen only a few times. This chain's CDR3 is CASSQEKWAYNEQFF. For the CDR3, the DNA is TGCGCCAGCAGCCAAGAAAAGTGGGCTTACAATGAGCAGTTCTTC. This chain uses TRBV4-3 with TRBJ2-1; D is undetermined. Trimming removed 0 bases from V and 4 bases from J, with 10 bases in between. This CDR3 is 15 amino acids long. Germline V gene lookup returns CDR1 LGHNA and CDR2 YSLEER.

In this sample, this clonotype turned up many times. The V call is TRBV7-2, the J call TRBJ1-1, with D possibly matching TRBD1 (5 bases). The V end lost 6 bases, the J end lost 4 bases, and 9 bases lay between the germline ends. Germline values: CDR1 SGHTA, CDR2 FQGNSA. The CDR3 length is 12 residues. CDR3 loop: CASSWDRTEAFF. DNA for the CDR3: TGTGCCAGCAGTTGGGACCGCACTGAAGCTTTCTTT.

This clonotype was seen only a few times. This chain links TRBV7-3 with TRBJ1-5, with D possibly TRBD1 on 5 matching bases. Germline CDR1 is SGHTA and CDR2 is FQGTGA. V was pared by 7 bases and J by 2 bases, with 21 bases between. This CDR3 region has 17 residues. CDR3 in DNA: TGTGCCAGCACCCCTAAGGGGAGGGCTGTGCGCAATCAGCCCCAGCATTTT. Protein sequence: CASTPKGRAVRNQPQHF.

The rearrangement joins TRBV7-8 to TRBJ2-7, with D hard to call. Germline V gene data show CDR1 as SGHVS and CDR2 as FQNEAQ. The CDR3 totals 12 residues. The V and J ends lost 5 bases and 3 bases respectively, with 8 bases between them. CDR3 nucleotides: TGTGCCAGCAGCCAGGCTTTCTACGAGCAGTACTTC. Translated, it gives CASSQAFYEQYF.

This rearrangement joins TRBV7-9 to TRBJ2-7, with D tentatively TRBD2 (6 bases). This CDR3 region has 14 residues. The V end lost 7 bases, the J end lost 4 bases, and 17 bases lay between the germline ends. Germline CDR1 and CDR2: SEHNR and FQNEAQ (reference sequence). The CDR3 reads CASTTPGGPYEQYF. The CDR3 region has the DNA TGTGCCAGCACCACCCCCGGGGGACCTTACGAGCAGTACTTC. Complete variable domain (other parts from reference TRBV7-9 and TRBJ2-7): DTGVSQNPRHKITKRGQNVTFRCDPISEHNRLYWYRQTLGQGPEFLTYFQNEAQLEKSRLLSDRFSAERPKGSFSTLEIQRTEQGDSAMYLCASTTPGGPYEQYFGPGTRLTVT.

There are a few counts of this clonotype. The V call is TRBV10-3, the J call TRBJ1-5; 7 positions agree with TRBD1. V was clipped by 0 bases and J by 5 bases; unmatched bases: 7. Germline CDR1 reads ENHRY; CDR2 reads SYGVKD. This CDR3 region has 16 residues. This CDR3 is CAISESRARGDQPQHF. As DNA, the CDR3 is TGTGCCATCAGTGAGTCCAGGGCCAGGGGGGATCAGCCCCAGCATTTT.

CDR3 nucleotide sequence: TGCGCCAACCCTTCCTCCCGGCACCGGGAGGAGCAGTACTTC. Translating gives CANPSSRHREEQYF. The chain is built from TRBV4-1 and TRBJ2-7; TRBD2 might be the D (6 bases). Germline-derived CDR1 and CDR2 are MGHRA and YSYEKL. This CDR3 spans 14 amino acids. V lost 10 bases and J lost 7, with 23 bases in between.

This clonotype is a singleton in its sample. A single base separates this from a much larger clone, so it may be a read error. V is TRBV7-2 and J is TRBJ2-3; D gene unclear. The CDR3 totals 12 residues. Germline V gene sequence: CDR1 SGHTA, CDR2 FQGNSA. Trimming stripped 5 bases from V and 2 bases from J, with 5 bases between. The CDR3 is CASSAYTDTQYF. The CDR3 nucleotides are TGTGCCAGCAGCGCCTACACAGATACGCAGTATTTT.

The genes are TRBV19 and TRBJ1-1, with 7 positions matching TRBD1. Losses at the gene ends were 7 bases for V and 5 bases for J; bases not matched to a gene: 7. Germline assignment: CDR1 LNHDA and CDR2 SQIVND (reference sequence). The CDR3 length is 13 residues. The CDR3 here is CASNQGVWTEAFF. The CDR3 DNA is TGTGCCAGTAACCAGGGGGTATGGACTGAAGCTTTCTTT.

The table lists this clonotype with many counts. CDR3 coding DNA: TGTGCCAGCAGCTTGACTCCGCCCTCTGGGGCCAACGTCCTGACTTTC. Its translation is CASSLTPPSGANVLTF. This sequence joins TRBV7-2 and TRBJ2-6; the D is unclear. Germline CDR1 and CDR2: SGHTA and FQGNSA. Trimming removed 3 bases at V and 0 bases at J, with 9 bases between. The CDR3 consists of 16 residues.

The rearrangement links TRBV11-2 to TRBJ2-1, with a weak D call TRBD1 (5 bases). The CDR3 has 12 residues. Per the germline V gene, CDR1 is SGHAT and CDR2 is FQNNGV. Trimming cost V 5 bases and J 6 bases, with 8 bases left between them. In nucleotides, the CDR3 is TGTGCCAGCAGCCCCACAGGCAATGAGCAGTTCTTC. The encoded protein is CASSPTGNEQFF. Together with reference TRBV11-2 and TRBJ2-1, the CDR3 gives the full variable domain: EAGVAQSPRYKIIEKRQSVAFWCNPISGHATLYWYQQILGQGPKLLIQFQNNGVVDDSQLPKDRFSAERLKGVDSTLKIQPAKLEDSAVYLCASSPTGNEQFFGPGTRLTVL.

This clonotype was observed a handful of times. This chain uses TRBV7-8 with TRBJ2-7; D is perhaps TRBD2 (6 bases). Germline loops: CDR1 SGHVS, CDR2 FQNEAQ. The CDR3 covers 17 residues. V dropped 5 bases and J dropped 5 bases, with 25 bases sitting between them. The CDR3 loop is CASSGLRGGTPFDEQYF. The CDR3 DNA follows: TGTGCCAGCAGCGGCCTGCGGGGCGGGACCCCCTTCGACGAGCAGTACTTC.